This section outlines one TCR beta chain sequence together with its context. Its antigen is not identified. The sample originates from a study of blood T cells in healthy people across ages. Study information: Per two T cells, about one barcoded beta molecule was captured through template switching. Study results and limitations: Observed TCR beta diversity per million T cells went down as age went up. This fall followed a roughly linear course with age. More naive CD4+ cells and higher diversity were found in long-lived than in aged donors.

Sample-barcoded 5' priming and a J-beta primer mix drove a second PCR of about 7 to 11 cycles. Using its own MiXCR run on the 5' RACE reads, TCRdb lists one record per CDR3 protein. Of 1.5 million or so distinct CDR3 sequences in the sample, around 40% were seen once. V was pared by 7 bases and J by 3 bases, with 6 bases of the junction left unmatched. CDR3 length: 14 amino acids. Per germline, CDR1 MNHEY and CDR2 SVGEGT. The sample was blood. The sequence was obtained from a young woman in good health. The chain uses TRBV6-2 or TRBV6-3 and TRBJ2-3; 8 bases are shared with TRBD2. CDR3 region: CASISGGPTDTQYF. The CDR3 DNA reads as TGTGCCAGCATTTCGGGGGGGCCGACAGATACGCAGTATTTT.